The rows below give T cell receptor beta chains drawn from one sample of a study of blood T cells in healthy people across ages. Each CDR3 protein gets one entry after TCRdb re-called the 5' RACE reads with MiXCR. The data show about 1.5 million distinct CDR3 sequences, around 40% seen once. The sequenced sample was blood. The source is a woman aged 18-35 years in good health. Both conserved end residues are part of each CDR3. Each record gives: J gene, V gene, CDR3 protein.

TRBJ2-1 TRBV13 CASSLSNSPNEQFF
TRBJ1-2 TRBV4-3 CASSQEFRIPNYGYTF
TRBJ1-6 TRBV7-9 CASSSKDLLSPLHF
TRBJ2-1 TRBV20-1 CSARDPQGYNEQFF
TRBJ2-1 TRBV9 CASSVGAGGTYNEQFF
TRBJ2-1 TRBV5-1 CASSWSYAGSSYNEQFF
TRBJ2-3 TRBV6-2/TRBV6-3 CATVGDTQYF
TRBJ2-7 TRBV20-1 CSARGDTGTGYEQYF
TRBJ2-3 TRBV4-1 CASSQGLGESTDTQYF
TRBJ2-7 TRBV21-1 CASSKTGTTEQYF
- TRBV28 CASSPRGLAGVDNEQYF
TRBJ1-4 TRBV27 CASSLWLNEKLFF
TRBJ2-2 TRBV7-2 CTSSLSMTRELFF
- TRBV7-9 CASSWGVTEQYF
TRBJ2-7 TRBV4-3 CASSQDVGAYEQYF
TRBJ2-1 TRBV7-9 CASKAGTISYDEQFF
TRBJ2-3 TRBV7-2 CASQTRAGGAFDTQYF
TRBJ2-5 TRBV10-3 CAISSSGKETQYF
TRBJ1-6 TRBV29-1 CSAGSVNSPLHF
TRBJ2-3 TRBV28 CASSPTSGRDLDTQYF
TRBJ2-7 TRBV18 CASSVNGGEQYF
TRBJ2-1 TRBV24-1 CATSPGQGWSNEQFF
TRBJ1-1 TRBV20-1 CSASSIGGTEAFF
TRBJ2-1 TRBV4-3 CASSQDPTSGHSYNEQFF
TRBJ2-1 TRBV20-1 CSAPRLAGPYVNEQFF
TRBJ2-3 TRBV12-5 CASAGRKSGVTSTDTQYF
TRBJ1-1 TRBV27 CASSLSVASEAFF
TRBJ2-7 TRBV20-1 CSASGRGPYEQYF
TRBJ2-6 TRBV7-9 CASSPSGRAGANVLTF
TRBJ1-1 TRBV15 CATSRQGANTEAFF
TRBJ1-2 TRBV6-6 CASLPNRGYGYTF
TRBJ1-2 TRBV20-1 CSARDPGQGAGYTF
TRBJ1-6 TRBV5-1 CASSLAAGGTSPLHF
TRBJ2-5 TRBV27 CASSNKGAWETQYF
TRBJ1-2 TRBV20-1 CSAFGTSAYGYTF
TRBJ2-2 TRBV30 CAWSGTSNTGELFF
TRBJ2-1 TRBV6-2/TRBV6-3 CASSYWDRDYNEQFF
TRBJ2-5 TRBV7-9 CASSVSWEQYF
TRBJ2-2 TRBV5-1 CASSWGTENTGELFF
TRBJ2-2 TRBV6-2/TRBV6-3 CASSYSDRPGELFF
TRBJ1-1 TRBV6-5 CASSSDRGVMNTEAFF
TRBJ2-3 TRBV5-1 CASHPGQVSTDTQYF
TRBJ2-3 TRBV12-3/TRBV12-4 CASSFLLAAGGDTQYF
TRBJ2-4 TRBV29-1 CSASDRGKAKNIQYF
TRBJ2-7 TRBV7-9 CASSLEGQDSYEQYF
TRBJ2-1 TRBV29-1 CSADRGPLDEQFF
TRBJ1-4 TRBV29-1 CSARRGTGSEKLFF
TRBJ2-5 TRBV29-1 CSVEEKREGLYNEQYF
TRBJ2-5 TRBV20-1 CSAPRASFPYF
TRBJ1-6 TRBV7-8 CASSLSVTDYNSPLHF
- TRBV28 CASSSPLEGRGYEQYF
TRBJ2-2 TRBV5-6 CASSLAPGELNTGELFF
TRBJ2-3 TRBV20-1 CSARGVVPSTDTQYF
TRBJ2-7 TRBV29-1 CSVDQGRGYEQYF
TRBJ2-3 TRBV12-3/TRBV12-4 CASSFGLGDTQYF
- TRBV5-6 CASSLELAGPHNEQYF
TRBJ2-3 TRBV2 CASRRGVATTDTQYF